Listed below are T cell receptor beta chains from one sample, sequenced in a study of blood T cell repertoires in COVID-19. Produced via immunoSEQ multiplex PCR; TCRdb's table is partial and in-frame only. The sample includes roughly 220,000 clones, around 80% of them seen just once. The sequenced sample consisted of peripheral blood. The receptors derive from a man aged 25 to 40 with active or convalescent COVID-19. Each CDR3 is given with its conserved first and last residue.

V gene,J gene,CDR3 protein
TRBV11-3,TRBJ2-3,CASSSGLAGVDTQYF
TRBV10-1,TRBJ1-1,CATSTGPDTEAFF
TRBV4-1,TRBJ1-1,CASSQAHGRGGTEAFF
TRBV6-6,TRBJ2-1,CASSYWSSGRGEQFF
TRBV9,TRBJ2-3,CASSVPGLAGADPEDTQYF
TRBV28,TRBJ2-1,CASSFLLAGGGQVEQFF
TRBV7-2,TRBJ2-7,CASSRGGSSYEQYF
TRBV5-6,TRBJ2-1,CASSLTSGRRNEQFF
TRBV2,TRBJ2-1,CASSGTSGGANEQFF
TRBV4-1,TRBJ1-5,CASSQRGQTNQPQHF
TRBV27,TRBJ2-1,CASSSPGGGYGNEQFF
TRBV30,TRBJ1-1,CAWSVGGRAFF
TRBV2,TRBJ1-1,CASSVDRGVLTEAFF
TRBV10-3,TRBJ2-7,CAISEPGLVYEQYF
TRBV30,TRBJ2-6,CAWEGVGANVLTF
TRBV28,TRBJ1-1,CASRSPGGNTEAFF
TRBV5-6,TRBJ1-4,CASSPGAGPSEKLFF
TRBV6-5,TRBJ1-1,CASSYTGQGRVAFF
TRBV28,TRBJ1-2,CASRTPVRNYGYTF
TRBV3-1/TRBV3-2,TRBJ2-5,CASSLGTSGPTARETQYF
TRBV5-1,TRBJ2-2,CASSSGHFTGELFF
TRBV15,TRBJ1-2,CATSKQGAGGYTF
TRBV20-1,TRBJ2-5,CSASEREGLGETQYF
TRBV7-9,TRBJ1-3,CASSLPRGSGNTIYF
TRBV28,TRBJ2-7,CATTGGNSYEQYF
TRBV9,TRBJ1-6,CASSVEHYNSPLHF
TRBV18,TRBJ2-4,CASSPPGTVAKNIQYF
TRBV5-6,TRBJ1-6,CASSSGLRNSPLHF
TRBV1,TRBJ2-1,CTSSQDPAGNFRNEQFF
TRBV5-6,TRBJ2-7,CASSRRDSSYEQYF
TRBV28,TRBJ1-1,CASSLWTGDTEAFF
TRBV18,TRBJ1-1,CASSPQAYNTEAFF
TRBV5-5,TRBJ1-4,CASSLQGSATNEKLFF
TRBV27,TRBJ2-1,CASKRASGRDEQFF
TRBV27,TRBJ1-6,CASSPTDRGNSPLHF
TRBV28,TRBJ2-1,CASERDSDEQFF
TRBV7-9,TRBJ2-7,CASSRGLRHEQYF
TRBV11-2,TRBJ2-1,CASSLPVNEQFF
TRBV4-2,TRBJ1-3,CASSQDRGGTPNTIYF
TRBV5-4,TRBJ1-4,CASSFTGAVGEKLFF
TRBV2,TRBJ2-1,CASSEGTLSYNEQFF
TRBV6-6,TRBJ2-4,CASTIAALLAKNIQYF
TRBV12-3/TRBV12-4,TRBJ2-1,CASSTTRDNEQFF
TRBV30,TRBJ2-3,CAWSLAGGADTQYF
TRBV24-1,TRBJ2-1,CATRSKPGQGAGNEQFF
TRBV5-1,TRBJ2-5,CASSFRGGNQETQYF
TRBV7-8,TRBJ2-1,CASRPTGSAYNEQFF
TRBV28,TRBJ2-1,CASSRRRLAGYYNEQFF
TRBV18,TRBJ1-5,CASSPSSVGGQPQHF
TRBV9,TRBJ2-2,CASSVVRAGELFF
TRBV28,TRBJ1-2,CASSPLGGGGRNYGYTF
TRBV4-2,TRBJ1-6,CASSQDRDTYSPLHF
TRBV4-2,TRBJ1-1,CASSQDLQTANTEAFF
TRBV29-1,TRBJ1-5,CSVQERNQPQHF
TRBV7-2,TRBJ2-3,CAGSLSGFTDTQYF
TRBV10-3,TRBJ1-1,CASGAGQGNTEAFF
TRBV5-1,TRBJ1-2,CASSLNGQATIYGYTF
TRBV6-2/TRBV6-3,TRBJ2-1,CASSTLSGGLVNEQFF